The rows below give T cell receptor beta chains drawn from one sample of a study of OX40 agonist ivuxolimab in advanced cancers. Libraries were prepared by immunoSEQ multiplex PCR; TCRdb keeps only in-frame clonotypes and omits some of them. The sample yields around 85,000 clones, 91% seen once. The sample here was CD4+ or CD8+ T cells sorted from blood, taken in a trial of the OX40 agonist ivuxolimab. The receptor set was obtained from an adult with an advanced solid tumor such as melanoma, head and neck, liver or kidney cancer. Both conserved end residues are part of each CDR3. The D gene is left open where the match is weak. The size field is filled for only some rows; it gives once, few, many or a size class.

D gene: .; J gene: TRBJ2-3; CDR3 length: 15; clone size: .; V gene: TRBV18; CDR3 protein: CASSPVTGDTDTQYF; CDR3 DNA: TGTGCCAGCTCACCGGTGACCGGGGACACAGATACGCAGTATTTT
D gene: .; J gene: TRBJ2-2; CDR3 length: 16; clone size: .; V gene: TRBV18; CDR3 protein: CASSLLDSPNTGELFF; CDR3 DNA: TGTGCCAGCTCACTCCTCGACAGCCCAAACACCGGGGAGCTGTTTTTT
D gene: .; J gene: TRBJ1-5; CDR3 length: 14; clone size: .; V gene: TRBV28; CDR3 protein: CASSLLGNHQPQHF; CDR3 DNA: TGTGCCAGCAGTTTACTAGGTAATCATCAACCCCAGCATTTT
D gene: TRBD2; J gene: TRBJ2-3; CDR3 length: 17; clone size: .; V gene: TRBV27; CDR3 protein: CASSFSPREGSTDTQYF; CDR3 DNA: TGTGCCAGCAGTTTCTCCCCCAGGGAGGGTTCCACAGATACGCAGTATTTT
D gene: .; J gene: TRBJ2-2; CDR3 length: 13; clone size: .; V gene: TRBV28; CDR3 protein: CASSPNPPGELFF; CDR3 DNA: TGTGCCAGCAGCCCTAATCCACCGGGGGAGCTGTTTTTT
D gene: .; J gene: TRBJ1-3; CDR3 length: 14; clone size: .; V gene: TRBV6-1; CDR3 protein: CASSAPVSGNTIYF; CDR3 DNA: TGTGCCAGCAGTGCGCCAGTCTCTGGAAACACCATATATTTT
D gene: .; J gene: TRBJ2-2; CDR3 length: 13; clone size: .; V gene: TRBV5-1; CDR3 protein: CASGQGNTGELFF; CDR3 DNA: TGCGCCAGCGGGCAGGGGAACACCGGGGAGCTGTTTTTT
D gene: .; J gene: TRBJ2-1; CDR3 length: 14; clone size: once; V gene: TRBV27; CDR3 protein: CASKVGTHYNEQFF; CDR3 DNA: TGTGCCAGCAAAGTCGGGACGCACTACAATGAGCAGTTCTTC
D gene: .; J gene: TRBJ1-1; CDR3 length: 15; clone size: .; V gene: TRBV5-1; CDR3 protein: CASSLIASGNPEAFF; CDR3 DNA: TGCGCCAGCAGCTTGATAGCTTCCGGGAACCCTGAAGCTTTCTTT
D gene: .; J gene: TRBJ2-5; CDR3 length: 13; clone size: .; V gene: TRBV5-4; CDR3 protein: CASSLATQETQYF; CDR3 DNA: TGTGCCAGCAGCTTGGCCACCCAAGAGACCCAGTACTTC
D gene: .; J gene: TRBJ1-1; CDR3 length: 13; clone size: once; V gene: TRBV7-9; CDR3 protein: CASSLQGNTEAFF; CDR3 DNA: TGTGCCAGCAGCTTACAAGGAAACACTGAAGCTTTCTTT
D gene: .; J gene: TRBJ2-2; CDR3 length: 13; clone size: .; V gene: TRBV27; CDR3 protein: CASGEANTGELFF; CDR3 DNA: TGTGCCAGCGGAGAAGCGAACACCGGGGAGCTGTTTTTT
D gene: .; J gene: TRBJ2-7; CDR3 length: 15; clone size: .; V gene: TRBV5-1; CDR3 protein: CASSLGAGSDYEQYF; CDR3 DNA: TGCGCCAGCAGCTTGGGGGCGGGATCCGACTACGAGCAGTACTTC
D gene: TRBD1; J gene: TRBJ2-3; CDR3 length: 16; clone size: .; V gene: TRBV6-1; CDR3 protein: CASSGQGYYSTDTQYF; CDR3 DNA: TGTGCCAGCAGTGGACAGGGCTACTATAGCACAGATACGCAGTATTTT
D gene: TRBD1; J gene: TRBJ2-3; CDR3 length: 14; clone size: .; V gene: TRBV5-1; CDR3 protein: CASSLGQGLDTQYF; CDR3 DNA: TGCGCCAGCAGCCTTGGACAGGGTTTAGATACGCAGTATTTT
D gene: TRBD2; J gene: TRBJ2-3; CDR3 length: 15; clone size: .; V gene: TRBV18; CDR3 protein: CASSPTAGDTDTQYF; CDR3 DNA: TGTGCCAGCTCACCAACGGCGGGAGACACAGATACGCAGTATTTT
D gene: .; J gene: TRBJ1-1; CDR3 length: 14; clone size: .; V gene: TRBV29-1; CDR3 protein: CSLVSDPGGPEAFF; CDR3 DNA: TGCAGCCTGGTTTCGGACCCCGGGGGCCCTGAAGCTTTCTTT
D gene: TRBD1; J gene: TRBJ2-1; CDR3 length: 13; clone size: .; V gene: TRBV18; CDR3 protein: CASSSGTGTEQFF; CDR3 DNA: TGTGCCAGCTCATCCGGGACAGGGACTGAGCAGTTCTTC
D gene: TRBD2; J gene: TRBJ2-3; CDR3 length: 16; clone size: .; V gene: TRBV5-1; CDR3 protein: CASSLGSSGYTDTQYF; CDR3 DNA: TGCGCCAGCAGCCTCGGTTCTAGCGGGTACACAGATACGCAGTATTTT
D gene: .; J gene: TRBJ2-4; CDR3 length: 12; clone size: .; V gene: TRBV10-1; CDR3 protein: CASSATGNIQYF; CDR3 DNA: TGCGCCAGCAGTGCGACGGGAAACATTCAGTACTTC
D gene: .; J gene: TRBJ2-7; CDR3 length: 15; clone size: .; V gene: TRBV4-1; CDR3 protein: CASSHQGRSLYEQYF; CDR3 DNA: TGCGCCAGCAGCCACCAGGGACGGTCCTTGTACGAGCAGTACTTC
D gene: TRBD1; J gene: TRBJ2-3; CDR3 length: 17; clone size: once; V gene: TRBV5-6; CDR3 protein: CASSLEGGTGRTDTQYF; CDR3 DNA: TGTGCCAGCAGCTTGGAAGGTGGGACAGGGCGCACAGATACGCAGTATTTT
D gene: TRBD1; J gene: TRBJ2-5; CDR3 length: 12; clone size: .; V gene: TRBV7-9; CDR3 protein: CASSLGTGSQYF; CDR3 DNA: TGTGCCAGCAGCTTAGGGACAGGGTCCCAGTACTTC
D gene: .; J gene: TRBJ2-7; CDR3 length: 14; clone size: .; V gene: TRBV5-1; CDR3 protein: CASSFGPDSYEQYF; CDR3 DNA: TGCGCCAGCAGCTTCGGGCCAGACTCATACGAGCAGTACTTC
D gene: TRBD1; J gene: TRBJ2-7; CDR3 length: 14; clone size: once; V gene: TRBV6-5; CDR3 protein: CASSKGQAVDEQYF; CDR3 DNA: TGTGCCAGCAGTAAAGGACAGGCGGTTGACGAGCAGTACTTC
D gene: .; J gene: TRBJ2-5; CDR3 length: 13; clone size: .; V gene: TRBV30; CDR3 protein: CAWRRAGYETQYF; CDR3 DNA: TGTGCCTGGAGGAGGGCGGGTTATGAGACCCAGTACTTC
D gene: TRBD1; J gene: TRBJ1-6; CDR3 length: 16; clone size: .; V gene: TRBV19; CDR3 protein: CASSGGQGANNSPLHF; CDR3 DNA: TGTGCCAGTAGCGGAGGACAGGGGGCGAATAATTCACCCCTCCACTTT
D gene: TRBD1; J gene: TRBJ1-2; CDR3 length: 14; clone size: .; V gene: TRBV28; CDR3 protein: CASRSGQGNYGYTF; CDR3 DNA: TGTGCCAGCAGGTCGGGACAGGGGAACTATGGCTACACCTTC
D gene: TRBD2; J gene: TRBJ2-7; CDR3 length: 17; clone size: .; V gene: TRBV18; CDR3 protein: CASSPPSGLAGRYEQYF; CDR3 DNA: TGTGCCAGCTCACCACCGTCAGGACTAGCGGGACGTTACGAGCAGTACTTC
D gene: .; J gene: TRBJ1-2; CDR3 length: 15; clone size: .; V gene: TRBV4-1; CDR3 protein: CASSQASGANYGYTF; CDR3 DNA: TGCGCCAGCAGCCAAGCGTCAGGGGCTAACTATGGCTACACCTTC
D gene: .; J gene: TRBJ1-5; CDR3 length: 14; clone size: .; V gene: TRBV10-2; CDR3 protein: CASSENGANQPQHF; CDR3 DNA: TGCGCCAGCAGTGAGAATGGGGCCAATCAGCCCCAGCATTTT
D gene: TRBD1; J gene: TRBJ2-1; CDR3 length: 15; clone size: .; V gene: TRBV5-1; CDR3 protein: CASSLGGTGYNEQFF; CDR3 DNA: TGCGCCAGCAGCTTGGGCGGGACAGGGTACAATGAGCAGTTCTTC
D gene: .; J gene: TRBJ2-1; CDR3 length: 15; clone size: .; V gene: TRBV19; CDR3 protein: CASSVKGTLDHEQFF; CDR3 DNA: TGTGCCAGTAGTGTCAAAGGGACTCTAGACCATGAGCAGTTCTTC
D gene: .; J gene: TRBJ1-2; CDR3 length: 14; clone size: .; V gene: TRBV5-5; CDR3 protein: CASSLDVGMLGYTF; CDR3 DNA: TGTGCCAGCAGCTTGGATGTGGGGATGCTTGGCTACACCTTC
D gene: TRBD1; J gene: TRBJ2-3; CDR3 length: 14; clone size: .; V gene: TRBV10-3; CDR3 protein: CAISESQGADTQYF; CDR3 DNA: TGTGCCATCAGTGAGTCCCAGGGGGCAGATACGCAGTATTTT
D gene: .; J gene: TRBJ2-1; CDR3 length: 13; clone size: .; V gene: TRBV10-1; CDR3 protein: CASSEMGGREQFF; CDR3 DNA: TGCGCCAGCAGTGAGATGGGGGGAAGGGAGCAGTTCTTC
D gene: .; J gene: TRBJ1-1; CDR3 length: 12; clone size: .; V gene: TRBV6-5; CDR3 protein: CASSYSNTEAFF; CDR3 DNA: TGTGCCAGCAGTTACTCCAACACTGAAGCTTTCTTT
D gene: TRBD1; J gene: TRBJ2-7; CDR3 length: 15; clone size: .; V gene: TRBV28; CDR3 protein: CASSTSGTEVYEQYF; CDR3 DNA: TGTGCCAGCAGTACGTCCGGGACAGAAGTCTACGAGCAGTACTTC
D gene: .; J gene: TRBJ1-1; CDR3 length: 13; clone size: .; V gene: TRBV6-4; CDR3 protein: CASTRQVTKEAFF; CDR3 DNA: TGTGCCAGCACCCGACAGGTAACTAAGGAAGCTTTCTTT
D gene: TRBD1; J gene: TRBJ2-7; CDR3 length: 14; clone size: .; V gene: TRBV6-5; CDR3 protein: CASRGGQGSYEQYF; CDR3 DNA: TGTGCCAGCAGGGGGGGACAGGGATCCTACGAGCAGTACTTC
D gene: .; J gene: TRBJ2-7; CDR3 length: 18; clone size: .; V gene: TRBV6-1; CDR3 protein: CASSARGTAQTPSYEQYF; CDR3 DNA: TGTGCCAGCAGTGCCCGTGGGACTGCTCAAACCCCCTCCTACGAGCAGTACTTC
D gene: .; J gene: TRBJ1-5; CDR3 length: 15; clone size: .; V gene: TRBV19; CDR3 protein: CASSIVSQGGQPQHF; CDR3 DNA: TGTGCCAGTAGTATAGTTAGCCAGGGAGGACAGCCCCAGCATTTT
D gene: .; J gene: TRBJ2-3; CDR3 length: 18; clone size: .; V gene: TRBV28; CDR3 protein: CASSSTGGGVGTPDTQYF; CDR3 DNA: TGTGCCAGCAGTTCGACGGGGGGCGGCGTGGGAACCCCAGATACGCAGTATTTT
D gene: .; J gene: TRBJ1-1; CDR3 length: 14; clone size: once; V gene: TRBV28; CDR3 protein: CASCSPHENTEAFF; CDR3 DNA: TGTGCCAGCTGCTCCCCCCATGAGAACACTGAAGCTTTCTTT
D gene: .; J gene: TRBJ2-3; CDR3 length: 13; clone size: .; V gene: TRBV18; CDR3 protein: CASSPPATDTQYF; CDR3 DNA: TGTGCCAGCTCACCGCCGGCCACAGATACGCAGTATTTT
D gene: TRBD2; J gene: TRBJ2-2; CDR3 length: 17; clone size: .; V gene: TRBV5-1; CDR3 protein: CASSLTSGRKYTGELFF; CDR3 DNA: TGCGCCAGCAGCTTGACTAGCGGGAGGAAGTACACCGGGGAGCTGTTTTTT
D gene: .; J gene: TRBJ1-2; CDR3 length: 13; clone size: .; V gene: TRBV7-2; CDR3 protein: CASSPPGVLGYTF; CDR3 DNA: TGTGCCAGCAGCCCCCCAGGGGTCTTAGGCTACACCTTC
D gene: .; J gene: TRBJ1-1; CDR3 length: 14; clone size: .; V gene: TRBV4-1; CDR3 protein: CASSQANGNTEAFF; CDR3 DNA: TGCGCCAGCAGCCAAGCTAACGGGAACACTGAAGCTTTCTTT
D gene: TRBD2; J gene: TRBJ2-2; CDR3 length: 16; clone size: .; V gene: TRBV27; CDR3 protein: CASKGLAGGPERELFF; CDR3 DNA: TGTGCCAGCAAGGGACTAGCGGGAGGCCCGGAGAGGGAGCTGTTTTTT
D gene: .; J gene: TRBJ1-4; CDR3 length: 11; clone size: .; V gene: TRBV29-1; CDR3 protein: CSVSMGEKLFF; CDR3 DNA: TGCAGCGTTTCAATGGGTGAAAAACTGTTTTTT
D gene: .; J gene: TRBJ1-5; CDR3 length: 13; clone size: few; V gene: TRBV10-1; CDR3 protein: CASSRGINQPQHF; CDR3 DNA: TGCGCCAGCAGCCGAGGAATCAATCAGCCCCAGCATTTT